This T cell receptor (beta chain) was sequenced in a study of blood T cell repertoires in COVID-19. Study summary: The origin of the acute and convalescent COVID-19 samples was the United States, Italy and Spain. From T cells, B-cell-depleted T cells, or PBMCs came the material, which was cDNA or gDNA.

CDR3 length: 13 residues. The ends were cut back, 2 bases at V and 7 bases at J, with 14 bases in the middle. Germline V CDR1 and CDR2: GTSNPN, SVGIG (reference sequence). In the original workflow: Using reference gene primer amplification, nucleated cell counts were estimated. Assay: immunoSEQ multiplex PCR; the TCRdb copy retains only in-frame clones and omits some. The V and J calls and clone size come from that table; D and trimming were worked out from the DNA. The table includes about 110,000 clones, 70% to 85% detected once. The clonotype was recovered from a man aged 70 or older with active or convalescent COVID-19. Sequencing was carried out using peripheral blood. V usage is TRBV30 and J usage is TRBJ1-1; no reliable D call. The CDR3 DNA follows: TGTGCCTGGAGTTCTTGGGCGGGAGATGAAGCTTTCTTT. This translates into CAWSSWAGDEAFF.